The sequence of this TCR beta chain was determined in a study of tumor and adjacent non-tumor tissue in lung cancer. This sample's RNA came from whole unsorted tissue. Concerning this clonotype itself: What it binds is unknown. An end of the junction does not agree with germline; a read error may underlie this.

General study results and limits: Higher tumor TCR diversity was associated with shorter survival. Normal lung showed higher cumulative top 100 clone frequency than tumor. Significantly higher TCR diversity was found in tumor than normal lung.

The library came from three nested PCR rounds adapted from ARM-PCR protocols. MiXCR, run by TCRdb on the multiplex PCR reads, gives a single entry per CDR3 protein. The repertoire holds 90,000 to 130,000 distinct CDR3 sequences, with approximately 84% as singletons. The CDR3 length is 13 residues. Germline V gene sequence: CDR1 DFQATT, CDR2 SNEGSKA (reference sequence). The chain uses TRBV20-1 and TRBJ2-7; a possible D gene is TRBD2 (6 bases). The sequence came from a man between 65 and 79 years old with non-small cell lung cancer. The sequencing input was lung tumor tissue. CDR3 protein: CSAYPGCGDDQYF. CDR3 DNA sequence: TGCAGTGCTTACCCAGGGTGCGGGGACGATCAGTACTTC.